This TCR beta chain was identified in a study of T-cell reconstitution after alpha-beta-depleted transplantation in children. Preparation of the TCRbeta library used unique molecular identifiers. TCRdb analysed the PCR reads with MiXCR anew, one entry per CDR3 protein. Seen here are some 200,000 distinct CDR3 sequences, more than 12% observed once, and the top ten hold less than 15%. CDR1 is ENHRY, CDR2 SYGVKD, per germline. The CDR3 runs to 13 residues. This clonotype showed up many times. Germline is not matched at one junction end, which may reflect a read error. The source is a human donor who donated a stem cell graft to a child with acute lymphoblastic leukemia. The source was PBMCs from the stem cell graft donor, collected from the stem cell graft. The chain uses TRBV10-3 and TRBJ2-1; a weak D match, TRBD1 (6 bases). CDR3 loop: CANSGQLYNEQFF. DNA of the CDR3: TGTGCCAACTCCGGACAGCTTTACAATGAGCAATTCTTC.